A selection of T cell receptor beta chains follows, all from one sample in a study of response to subunit inactivated influenza vaccine. TCRdb used MiXCR to reprocess the RT-PCR reads, holding one entry per CDR3 protein. This table has a few hundred thousand distinct CDR3 sequences, around 7.9% appearing once. Material: PBMCs from blood, obtained around 2 years after vaccination. These receptors all stem from a man aged 50 to 75 who received an inactivated influenza vaccine. Each CDR3 is given with its conserved first and last residue. A D gene is named only where the DNA matches it firmly. Where a row states a size, it is once, few, many or the class of an expanded clone; other rows omit it.

TRBJ1-1 | 13 | . | TRBV30 | . | CAWSATGNTEAFF | TGTGCCTGGAGTGCGACAGGGAACACTGAAGCTTTCTTT
TRBJ2-6 | 16 | . | TRBV5-1 | many | CASSLAVDSGANVLTF | TGCGCCAGCAGCTTGGCCGTGGACTCTGGGGCCAACGTCCTGACTTTC
TRBJ2-1 | 14 | TRBD2 | TRBV20-1 | few | CSASKGLTTAEQFF | TGCAGTGCTAGTAAGGGACTAACGACCGCTGAGCAGTTCTTC
TRBJ2-3 | 15 | TRBD2 | TRBV20-1 | . | CSAYIAGGFTDTQYF | TGCAGTGCTTATATAGCGGGGGGCTTCACAGATACGCAGTATTTT
TRBJ2-1 | 15 | TRBD2 | TRBV20-1 | few | CSADVGLAGYNEQFF | TGCAGTGCTGACGTTGGACTAGCGGGGTACAATGAGCAGTTCTTC
TRBJ1-1 | 13 | . | TRBV18 | . | CASSQDLTSGAFF | TGTGCCAGCTCTCAGGACCTTACATCGGGAGCTTTCTTT
TRBJ2-2 | 19 | TRBD2 | TRBV24-1 | . | CATRGTGAGTSGSPGELFF | TGTGCCACCAGGGGGACAGGGGCCGGGACTAGCGGGAGTCCCGGGGAGCTGTTTTTT
TRBJ1-2 | 15 | . | TRBV2 | . | CASSRQSSGQFRYTF | TGTGCCAGCAGCCGACAAAGTAGCGGACAGTTTCGGTACACCTTC
TRBJ2-1 | 18 | . | TRBV29-1 | many | CSVPPAVHRRVPRNEQFF | TGCAGCGTTCCCCCGGCGGTCCACCGGCGGGTTCCGCGGAATGAGCAGTTCTTC
TRBJ2-1 | 19 | TRBD2 | TRBV3-1 | many | CAFCFGPVGGRIPYNEQFF | TGTGCCTTCTGTTTCGGGCCTGTCGGCGGGAGGATACCCTACAATGAGCAGTTCTTC
TRBJ2-3 | 14 | . | TRBV7-9 | . | CASSSVSAIDTQYF | TGTGCCAGCAGCTCCGTTTCCGCCATAGATACGCAGTATTTT
TRBJ2-7 | 15 | TRBD2 | TRBV20-1 | . | CSALGLAGVVYEQYF | TGCAGTGCATTGGGACTAGCGGGAGTAGTGTACGAGCAGTACTTC
TRBJ2-2 | 16 | . | TRBV7-8 | . | CASSLAQFANTGELFF | TGTGCCAGCAGCTTAGCCCAGTTCGCGAACACCGGGGAGCTGTTTTTT
TRBJ1-4 | 11 | . | TRBV7-9 | few | CASSMNEKLFF | TGTGCCAGCAGCATGAATGAAAAACTGTTTTTT
TRBJ2-3 | 14 | . | TRBV24-1 | many | CATSDPGRSDTQYF | TGTGCCACCAGTGATCCCGGGAGATCAGATACGCAGTATTTT
TRBJ2-3 | 11 | . | TRBV7-2 | . | CASGNRDTQYF | TGTGCCAGCGGGAATCGGGATACGCAGTATTTT
TRBJ2-5 | 15 | TRBD2 | TRBV7-9 | . | CASSQLAAHEGTQYF | TGTGCCAGCAGCCAACTAGCGGCTCACGAAGGGACCCAGTACTTC
TRBJ2-1 | 14 | . | TRBV7-2 | few | CASTRGGTANEQFF | TGTGCCAGCACCCGGGGCGGGACGGCGAATGAGCAGTTCTTC
TRBJ2-3 | 17 | . | TRBV4-2 | few | CASSQTGARSSTDTQYF | TGCGCCAGCAGCCAGACGGGGGCCCGTTCCAGCACAGATACGCAGTATTTT
TRBJ2-5 | 15 | . | TRBV5-1 | few | CASSSYQGYQETQYF | TGCGCCAGCAGCTCCTACCAGGGGTACCAAGAGACCCAGTACTTC
TRBJ1-4 | 15 | . | TRBV4-2 | few | CASSHGTPPNEKLFF | TGTGCCAGCAGCCACGGGACACCGCCTAATGAAAAACTGTTTTTT
TRBJ1-4 | 15 | . | TRBV9 | few | CASSVDGDYNEKLFF | TGTGCCAGCAGCGTAGACGGGGATTATAATGAAAAACTGTTTTTT
TRBJ1-5 | 15 | . | TRBV27 | . | CASSTLGLGNQPQHF | TGTGCCAGCAGTACCCTCGGGTTGGGCAATCAGCCCCAGCATTTT
TRBJ1-6 | 19 | TRBD1 | TRBV2 | . | CASSLIGTGRSSYNSPLHF | TGTGCCAGCAGTTTGATAGGGACAGGACGCAGCTCCTATAATTCACCCCTCCACTTT
TRBJ1-2 | 15 | . | TRBV15 | few | CATSRDPQGSYGYTF | TGTGCCACCAGCAGAGATCCGCAGGGGAGCTATGGCTACACCTTC
TRBJ1-5 | 17 | TRBD1 | TRBV3-1 | . | CASSPGTGQYSNQPQHF | TGTGCCAGCAGCCCAGGGACAGGGCAGTATAGCAATCAGCCCCAGCATTTT
TRBJ1-6 | 15 | TRBD1 | TRBV7-2 | . | CASSTGQPYNSPLHF | TGTGCCAGCAGCACGGGACAGCCCTATAATTCACCCCTCCACTTT
TRBJ2-7 | 12 | . | TRBV24-1 | many | CATSDFNRKQYF | TGTGCCACCAGTGATTTCAACAGGAAGCAGTACTTC
TRBJ2-1 | 12 | . | TRBV27 | . | CASTADWNEQFF | TGTGCCAGCACTGCGGATTGGAATGAGCAGTTCTTC
TRBJ2-4 | 15 | . | TRBV7-8 | few | CASSLTQGTENIQYF | TGTGCCAGCAGCTTAACACAGGGAACCGAAAACATTCAGTACTTC
TRBJ2-7 | 18 | TRBD2 | TRBV11-3 | many | CASSLGLAGGRSSYEQYF | TGTGCCAGCAGCCTGGGACTAGCGGGAGGGCGGAGCTCCTACGAGCAGTACTTC
TRBJ2-7 | 15 | TRBD2 | TRBV6-2/TRBV6-3 | few | CASIPQRGGTYEQYF | TGTGCCAGCATTCCCCAGCGGGGCGGAACCTACGAGCAGTACTTC
TRBJ2-1 | 17 | . | TRBV7-2 | few | CASSSPTGQGQGNEQFF | TGTGCCAGCAGCTCACCGACGGGGCAGGGGCAGGGCAATGAGCAGTTCTTC
TRBJ1-5 | 15 | . | TRBV28 | few | CASSLPGRGNQPQHF | TGTGCCAGCAGCCTGCCAGGGAGGGGCAATCAGCCCCAGCATTTT
TRBJ1-1 | 14 | . | TRBV6-5 | many | CASSYPETDTEAFF | TGTGCCAGCAGTTACCCTGAAACCGACACTGAAGCTTTCTTT
TRBJ2-1 | 20 | TRBD1 | TRBV5-1 | . | CASSLSVGQGPLSSYNEQFF | TGCGCCAGCAGCTTGTCGGTGGGACAGGGGCCCCTAAGCTCCTACAATGAGCAGTTCTTC
TRBJ1-1 | 13 | . | TRBV20-1 | few | CSARWGADTEAFF | TGCAGTGCTAGGTGGGGTGCGGACACTGAAGCTTTCTTT
TRBJ2-1 | 14 | . | TRBV12-3/TRBV12-4 | . | CASIEWGSGNEQFF | TGTGCCAGCATAGAGTGGGGGAGTGGCAATGAGCAGTTCTTC
TRBJ2-7 | 16 | TRBD1 | TRBV9 | few | CASSAGTGAGSYEQYF | TGTGCCAGCAGCGCAGGGACAGGGGCTGGCTCCTACGAGCAGTACTTC